The source of this T cell receptor (beta chain) is a study of blood T cell repertoires in COVID-19. For the study at large: The samples span acute and convalescent COVID-19 from the United States, Italy and Spain. From T cells, B-cell-depleted T cells, or PBMCs came the material, which was cDNA or gDNA.

Original processing notes: Estimates of nucleated cell counts were drawn from the amplification of reference gene primers. The data were produced by immunoSEQ multiplex PCR, yet TCRdb's version contains in-frame clones alone and is incomplete. That table is the source of V, J and clone size, and D and trimming were worked out from the DNA. This table has 95,000 to 100,000 clones, approximately 88% appearing once. Trimming took 0 bases from V and 7 from J, leaving 5 bases between them. Germline-derived CDR1 and CDR2 are SGHDT and YYEEEE. This CDR3 contains 13 residues. This receptor was identified in a woman aged 60 to 75 with acute or convalescent COVID-19. J is TRBJ1-6 and V is TRBV5-6; D not certain. Sequencing used peripheral blood. The CDR3 protein is CASSLVSNSPLHF. In nucleotides, the CDR3 is TGTGCCAGCAGCTTGGTCTCGAATTCACCCCTCCACTTT.